This T cell receptor beta chain was recovered during a study of a mutant IDH1 vaccine in newly diagnosed glioma. Turning to the study itself: The vaccination schedule gave patients eight doses in weeks 1, 3, 5, 7, 11, 15, 19 and 23. Once 4-6 weeks had passed after radiotherapy alone, vaccination started, or it started with temozolomide cycles. Most patients had received both radiotherapy and temozolomide, the prior options being radiotherapy, temozolomide, or both.

Indicated time point: week 5, during vaccination. The investigators gave 300 ug of mutant IDH1 20-mer peptide in each vaccine dose, together with topical imiquimod. The astrocytomas were IDH1-mutant, ATRX-negative, and WHO grade 3 or 4. Turning to this clone: Its matching antigen is unknown.

The repertoire was sequenced with immunoSEQ multiplex PCR; TCRdb's copy has only in-frame clones and lacks some. The sample lists 30,000 to 45,000 clones, around 78% occurring once. The sequence was obtained from a man aged 35-49 years with glioma. The input for sequencing was PBMCs, taken from a glioma patient whose treatment included an IDH1 peptide vaccine.

The CDR3 protein is CASRTGASYGYTF. CDR3 coding DNA: TGTGCCAGCAGGACAGGGGCTAGCTATGGCTACACCTTC. The chain couples TRBV2 to TRBJ1-2, with TRBD1 matching 8 bases. Germline loops: CDR1 SNHLY, CDR2 FYNNEI. The V and J ends lost 6 bases and 4 bases, in that order; junction bases with no gene match: 4. The CDR3 consists of 13 residues.